This paragraph reports one T cell receptor beta chain. Germline is not matched at one junction end, which may reflect a read error. The entry originates in a study of blood T cells in healthy people across ages. A second PCR, run for about 7 to 11 cycles, used a sample-barcoded 5' primer plus a J-beta primer mix. TCRdb itself ran the 5' RACE reads through MiXCR, one entry per CDR3 protein. The table lists roughly 2 million distinct CDR3 sequences, roughly 49% of them singletons. The CDR3 is made up of 16 amino acids. Per the germline V gene, CDR1 is SGHAT and CDR2 is FQDESV (reference sequence). Sequenced: blood. The chain recombines TRBV11-1 with TRBJ2-3; 11 bases line up with TRBD2. This sequence was found in a woman aged 40-49 years in good health. The CDR3 is CTSSTRTSGRLDTQYF. CDR3 bases: TGTACCAGCAGCACCCGGACTAGCGGGCGTCTTGATACGCAGTATTTT. The variable domain in full, with the rest retrieved from reference TRBV11-1 and TRBJ2-3, is EAEVAQSPRYKITEKSQAVAFWCDPISGHATLYWYRQILGQGPELLVQFQDESVVDDSQLPKDRFSAERLKGVDSTLKIQPAELGDSAMYLCTSSTRTSGRLDTQYFGPGTRLTVL.